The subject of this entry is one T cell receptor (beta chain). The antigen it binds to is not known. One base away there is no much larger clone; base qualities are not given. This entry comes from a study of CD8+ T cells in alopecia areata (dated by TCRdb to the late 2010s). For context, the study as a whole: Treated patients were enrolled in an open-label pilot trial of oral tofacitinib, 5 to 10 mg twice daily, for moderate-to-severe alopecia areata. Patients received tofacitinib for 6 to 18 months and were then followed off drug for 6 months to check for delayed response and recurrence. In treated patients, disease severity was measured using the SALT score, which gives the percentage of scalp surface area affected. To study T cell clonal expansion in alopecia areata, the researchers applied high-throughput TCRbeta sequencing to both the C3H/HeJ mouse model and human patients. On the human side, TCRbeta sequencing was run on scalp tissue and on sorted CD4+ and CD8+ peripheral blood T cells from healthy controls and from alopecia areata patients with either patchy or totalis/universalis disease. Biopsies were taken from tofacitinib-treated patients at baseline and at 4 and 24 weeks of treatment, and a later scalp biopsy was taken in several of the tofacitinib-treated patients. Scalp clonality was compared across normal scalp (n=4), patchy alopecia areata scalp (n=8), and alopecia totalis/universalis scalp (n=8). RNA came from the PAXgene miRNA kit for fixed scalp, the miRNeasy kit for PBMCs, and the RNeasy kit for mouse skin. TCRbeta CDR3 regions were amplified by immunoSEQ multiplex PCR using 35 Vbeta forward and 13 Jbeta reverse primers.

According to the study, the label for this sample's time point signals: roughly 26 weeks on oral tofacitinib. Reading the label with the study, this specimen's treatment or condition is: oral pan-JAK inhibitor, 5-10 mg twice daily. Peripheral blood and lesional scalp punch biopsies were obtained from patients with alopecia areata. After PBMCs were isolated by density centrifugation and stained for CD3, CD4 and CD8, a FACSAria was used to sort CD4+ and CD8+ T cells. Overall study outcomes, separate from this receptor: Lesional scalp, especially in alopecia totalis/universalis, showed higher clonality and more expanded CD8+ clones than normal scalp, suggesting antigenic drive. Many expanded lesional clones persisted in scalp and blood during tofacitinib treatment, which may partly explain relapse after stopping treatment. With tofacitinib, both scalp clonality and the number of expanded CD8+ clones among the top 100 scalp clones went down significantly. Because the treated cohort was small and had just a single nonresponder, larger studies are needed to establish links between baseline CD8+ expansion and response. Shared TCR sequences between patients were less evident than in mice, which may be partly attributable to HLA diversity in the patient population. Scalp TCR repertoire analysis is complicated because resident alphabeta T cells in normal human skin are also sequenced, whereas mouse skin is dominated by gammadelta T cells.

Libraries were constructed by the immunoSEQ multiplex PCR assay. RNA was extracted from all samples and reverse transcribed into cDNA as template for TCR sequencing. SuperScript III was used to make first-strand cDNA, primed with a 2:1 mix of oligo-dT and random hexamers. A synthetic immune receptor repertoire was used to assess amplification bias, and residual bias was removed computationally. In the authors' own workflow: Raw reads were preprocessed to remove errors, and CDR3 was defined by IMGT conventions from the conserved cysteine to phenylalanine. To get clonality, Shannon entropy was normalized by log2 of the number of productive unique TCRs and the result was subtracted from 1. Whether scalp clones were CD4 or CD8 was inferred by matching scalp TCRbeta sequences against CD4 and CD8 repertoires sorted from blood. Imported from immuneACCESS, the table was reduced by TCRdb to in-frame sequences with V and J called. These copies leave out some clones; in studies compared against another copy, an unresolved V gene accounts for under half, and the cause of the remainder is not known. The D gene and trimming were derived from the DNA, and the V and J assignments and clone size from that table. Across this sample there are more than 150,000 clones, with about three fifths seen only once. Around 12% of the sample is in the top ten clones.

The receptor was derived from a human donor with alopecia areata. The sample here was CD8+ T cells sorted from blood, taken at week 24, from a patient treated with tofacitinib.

The DNA is TGCGCTTATAGATGGGAAAACATTCAGTACTTC. This is translated as CAYRWENIQYF. The sequence is built from TRBV29-1 and TRBJ2-4; the D gene is unclear. The CDR3, cysteine through phenylalanine, is 11 amino acids long. The entry retains the CDR3 DNA only, 33 bases that are in frame from base 1. From the germline V gene, CDR1 is SQVTM and CDR2 is ANQGSEA.